Listed below are T cell receptor beta chains from one sample, sequenced in a study of response to subunit inactivated influenza vaccine. TCRdb fed the RT-PCR reads into MiXCR, producing one record per CDR3 protein. The sample includes 800,000 to 1,000,000 distinct CDR3 sequences, around 20% of them seen just once. The sequences come from PBMCs from blood, collected 5 days after vaccination. These receptors were collected from a man aged 45-60 years who received an inactivated influenza vaccine. The CDR3 runs from the conserved cysteine through the conserved F or W. D genes are given only for firm matches. Some rows mark clone size as missing; the rest say once, few, many or name a class of expanded clone.

TRBV7-9	NA	once	TRBJ1-4	CASSLGSRRAEKLFF	TGTGCCAGCAGCCTTGGAAGCCGGCGGGCTGAAAAACTGTTTTTT
TRBV6-5	TRBD2	NA	TRBJ2-5	CASSYSTGTSANVQETQYF	TGTGCCAGCAGTTACTCGACCGGGACTAGCGCGAACGTCCAAGAGACCCAGTACTTC
TRBV15	NA	many	TRBJ2-2	CATRYNGELFF	TGTGCCACCAGGTACAACGGGGAGCTGTTTTTT
TRBV9	NA	NA	TRBJ2-7	CASSAEAYSYEQYF	TGTGCCAGCAGCGCCGAGGCATACTCCTACGAGCAGTACTTC
TRBV6-5	NA	few	TRBJ1-1	CASSHGQPNTEAFF	TGTGCCAGCAGTCACGGACAGCCGAACACTGAAGCTTTCTTT
TRBV5-1	NA	many	TRBJ1-5	CASSLDGLGNQPQHF	TGCGCCAGCAGCTTGGACGGGCTTGGCAATCAGCCCCAGCATTTT
TRBV12-3/TRBV12-4	NA	few	TRBJ2-3	CASSRGESTDTQYF	TGTGCCAGCAGCCGCGGGGAAAGCACAGATACGCAGTATTTT
TRBV4-1	NA	NA	TRBJ2-1	CASSQARAGVAYNEQFF	TGCGCCAGCAGCCAAGCCCGGGCAGGGGTGGCCTACAATGAGCAGTTCTTC
TRBV20-1	TRBD2	few	TRBJ2-5	CSARRLAGAIQETQYF	TGCAGTGCTAGACGGCTAGCGGGAGCAATACAAGAGACCCAGTACTTC
TRBV29-1	NA	few	TRBJ2-3	CSVDRGSTDTQYF	TGCAGCGTTGACAGGGGTAGCACAGATACGCAGTATTTT
TRBV5-6	NA	NA	TRBJ1-6	CASSRSSRGRNSPLHF	TGTGCCAGCAGCCGCAGTTCCAGGGGAAGGAATTCACCCCTCCACTTT
TRBV7-9	TRBD1	NA	TRBJ1-2	CASSSGDRANGYTF	TGTGCCAGCAGCTCCGGGGACAGGGCTAATGGCTACACCTTC
TRBV12-3/TRBV12-4	NA	few	TRBJ2-5	CASSLGVGIETQYF	TGTGCCAGCAGTTTAGGGGTAGGGATAGAGACCCAGTACTTC
TRBV5-1	TRBD1	once	TRBJ2-7	CASSLDGGQGAREQYF	TGCGCCAGCAGCTTGGACGGGGGACAGGGGGCGCGGGAGCAGTACTTC
TRBV6-2/TRBV6-3	NA	few	TRBJ2-2	CASSYVTAGELFF	TGTGCCAGCAGTTACGTGACGGCCGGGGAGCTGTTTTTT
TRBV10-2	TRBD1	few	TRBJ2-7	CASSPGTGGLGEQYF	TGCGCCAGCAGTCCCGGGACAGGGGGCTTAGGCGAGCAGTACTTC
TRBV28	TRBD2	NA	TRBJ2-1	CASSETGLANNEQFF	TGTGCCAGCAGTGAAACGGGACTAGCGAACAATGAGCAGTTCTTC
TRBV12-3/TRBV12-4	NA	NA	TRBJ2-1	CASSSSGTFLGNEQFF	TGTGCCAGCAGTTCTTCCGGGACTTTCTTAGGCAATGAGCAGTTCTTC
TRBV20-1	TRBD1	NA	TRBJ2-4	CSARDLGTGGTKNIQYF	TGCAGTGCTAGAGATCTCGGGACAGGGGGCACCAAAAACATTCAGTACTTC
TRBV5-1	TRBD2	many	TRBJ2-1	CASSLTVSSGGANEQFF	TGCGCCAGCAGCTTGACGGTATCGAGCGGGGGGGCAAATGAGCAGTTCTTC
TRBV20-1	TRBD2	NA	TRBJ2-1	CSAWTSGGYNEQFF	TGCAGTGCTTGGACTAGCGGGGGGTACAATGAGCAGTTCTTC
TRBV20-1	NA	few	TRBJ2-7	CSAIPTTNPNYEQYF	TGCAGTGCCATCCCGACCACTAACCCTAACTACGAGCAGTACTTC
TRBV4-3	NA	NA	TRBJ2-1	CASSFMAGNEQFF	TGCGCCAGCAGCTTCATGGCAGGGAATGAGCAGTTCTTC
TRBV5-1	NA	NA	TRBJ2-3	CASSPGALVDTQYF	TGCGCCAGCAGCCCGGGGGCGCTTGTAGATACGCAGTATTTT
TRBV30	TRBD1	NA	TRBJ1-1	CAWVGQGKDAFF	TGTGCCTGGGTCGGACAGGGTAAAGATGCTTTCTTT
TRBV12-3/TRBV12-4	NA	NA	TRBJ2-3	CASRMTGTDTQYF	TGTGCCAGCAGGATGACGGGCACAGATACGCAGTATTTT
TRBV5-1	NA	few	TRBJ2-7	CASRSGLNEQYF	TGCGCCAGCAGATCAGGACTAAACGAGCAGTACTTC
TRBV10-3	TRBD1	few	TRBJ2-1	CAINGQGSNEQFF	TGTGCCATCAACGGACAGGGGTCGAACGAGCAGTTCTTC
TRBV12-3/TRBV12-4	TRBD1	few	TRBJ2-5	CASSLGQGRQETQYF	TGTGCCAGCAGTTTAGGACAGGGACGACAAGAGACCCAGTACTTC
TRBV20-1	NA	few	TRBJ1-1	CSARGPSQKNTEAFF	TGCAGTGCTAGAGGCCCCTCGCAGAAGAACACTGAAGCTTTCTTT
TRBV6-5	NA	few	TRBJ2-7	CASSYSYARGIYEQYF	TGTGCCAGCAGTTACTCTTACGCTCGGGGAATCTACGAGCAGTACTTC
TRBV20-1	NA	many	TRBJ1-6	CSARDARGGSPLHF	TGCAGTGCTAGAGATGCCAGGGGTGGCTCACCCCTCCACTTT
TRBV5-1	NA	NA	TRBJ2-2	CASSLGPLTTGELFF	TGCGCCAGCAGTTTGGGACCCCTGACCACCGGGGAGCTGTTTTTT
TRBV7-9	TRBD1	few	TRBJ1-2	CASSSATGNGYTF	TGTGCCAGCAGCTCAGCGACAGGGAATGGCTACACCTTC
TRBV20-1	TRBD1	many	TRBJ1-5	CSALGQGNQPQHF	TGCAGTGCCCTGGGACAGGGGAATCAGCCCCAGCATTTT
TRBV20-1	TRBD2	NA	TRBJ2-3	CSASSAGGPDTDTQYF	TGCAGTGCTAGCTCCGCGGGAGGGCCTGACACAGATACGCAGTATTTT
TRBV5-5	NA	few	TRBJ2-7	CASKLQGSPYEQYF	TGTGCCAGCAAATTACAGGGTTCCCCCTACGAGCAGTACTTC
TRBV12-3/TRBV12-4	NA	NA	TRBJ1-4	CASRPSGADEKLFF	TGTGCCAGCAGACCCTCAGGGGCCGATGAAAAACTGTTTTTT
TRBV11-1	NA	many	TRBJ2-6	CASRLSGANVLTF	TGTGCCAGCAGGTTGTCTGGGGCCAACGTCCTGACTTTC
TRBV19	TRBD1	NA	TRBJ2-7	CASSAGQGSSYEQYF	TGTGCCAGTAGTGCGGGACAGGGGAGCTCCTACGAGCAGTACTTC
TRBV3-1	TRBD1	NA	TRBJ2-5	CASSQEKQGLQTQYF	TGTGCCAGCAGCCAAGAAAAACAGGGGTTACAGACCCAGTACTTC
TRBV12-3/TRBV12-4	NA	NA	TRBJ1-1	CASSIRIDHTEAFF	TGTGCCAGCAGTATCAGGATTGACCACACTGAAGCTTTCTTT
TRBV7-2	NA	few	TRBJ2-7	CASSFGRYYEQYF	TGTGCCAGCAGCTTCGGACGGTACTACGAGCAGTACTTC
TRBV20-1	TRBD2	NA	TRBJ2-7	CSARSMTSGGAYEQYF	TGCAGTGCTAGATCAATGACTAGCGGGGGGGCTTACGAGCAGTACTTC
TRBV3-1	NA	few	TRBJ2-5	CASSQVGIAQYF	TGTGCCAGCAGCCAAGTCGGTATTGCCCAGTACTTC
TRBV4-3	TRBD1	few	TRBJ1-2	CASSFRDSKYGYTF	TGCGCCAGCAGCTTCCGGGACAGCAAATATGGCTACACCTTC
TRBV4-2	TRBD2	NA	TRBJ2-1	CASSQRTSGTGEQFF	TGTGCCAGCAGCCAACGAACTAGCGGGACCGGTGAGCAGTTCTTC
TRBV20-1	NA	few	TRBJ1-1	CSARAGGLNTEAFF	TGCAGTGCTAGGGCGGGGGGATTGAACACTGAAGCTTTCTTT
TRBV20-1	TRBD1	few	TRBJ2-7	CSASSGRGYVYEQYF	TGCAGTGCTAGTTCGGGCAGGGGGTATGTCTACGAGCAGTACTTC
TRBV29-1	NA	few	TRBJ2-7	CSASRETLGEQYF	TGCAGCGCCTCCAGAGAGACCCTGGGAGAGCAGTACTTC
TRBV7-2	TRBD1	NA	TRBJ1-5	CASSAGDRGRGQPQHF	TGTGCCAGCAGCGCGGGGGACAGGGGGCGCGGGCAGCCCCAGCATTTT